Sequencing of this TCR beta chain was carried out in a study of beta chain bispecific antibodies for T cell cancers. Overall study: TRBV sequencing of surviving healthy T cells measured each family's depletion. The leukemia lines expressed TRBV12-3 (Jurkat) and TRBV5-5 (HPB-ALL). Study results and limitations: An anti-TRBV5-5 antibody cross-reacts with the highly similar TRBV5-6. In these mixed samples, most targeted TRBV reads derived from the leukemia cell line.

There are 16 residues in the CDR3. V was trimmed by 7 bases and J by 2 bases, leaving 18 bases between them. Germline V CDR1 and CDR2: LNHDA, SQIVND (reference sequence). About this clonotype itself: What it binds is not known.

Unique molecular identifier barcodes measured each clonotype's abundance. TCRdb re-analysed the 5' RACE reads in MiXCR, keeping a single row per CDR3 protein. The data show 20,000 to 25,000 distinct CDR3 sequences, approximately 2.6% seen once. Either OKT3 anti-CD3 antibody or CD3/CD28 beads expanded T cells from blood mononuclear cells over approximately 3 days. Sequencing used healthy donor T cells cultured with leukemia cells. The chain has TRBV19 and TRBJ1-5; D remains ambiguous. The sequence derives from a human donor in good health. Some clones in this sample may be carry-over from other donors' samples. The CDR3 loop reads CASKVGGVNGNQPQHF. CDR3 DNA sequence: TGTGCCAGTAAGGTCGGCGGGGTGAATGGCAATCAGCCCCAGCATTTT.